This paragraph covers one TCR beta chain sequence. TCRdb's copy holds only in-frame clones and misses some; the assay was immunoSEQ multiplex PCR. The sample consists of fewer than 75,000 clones, around nine tenths of them appearing once. This sample is part of a study of blood T cell repertoires in COVID-19. With 0 bases clipped from V and 8 bases from J, the junction kept 1 base outside the gene matches. CDR3 length: 12 residues. Germline-derived CDR1 and CDR2 are GTSNPN and SVGIG (reference sequence). The rearrangement uses TRBV30 and TRBJ1-2; 9 bases line up with TRBD1. The source of this sequence is an older man with acute or convalescent COVID-19. The specimen sequenced was peripheral blood. The CDR3 is CAWSVDRGGYTF. The CDR3 coding sequence is TGTGCCTGGAGTGTGGACAGGGGCGGCTACACCTTC.